The clone carrying this T cell receptor (beta chain) occurred once. These data are taken from a study of a mutant IDH1 vaccine in newly diagnosed glioma. Across the whole study: It was radiotherapy, temozolomide, or both that patients received previously, with most receiving both.

Time point indicated: baseline, week 1 (first vaccination visit). As to treatment: pre-vaccination baseline after standard-of-care therapy. Astrocytomas found in donors were new, WHO grade 3 or 4, IDH1-mutant and ATRX-lost. The data were produced by immunoSEQ multiplex PCR, yet TCRdb's version contains in-frame clones alone and is incomplete. The data hold about 23,000 clones, with roughly 92% observed a single time. Trimming took 2 bases from V and 4 from J, leaving 9 bases between them. CDR3 length: 13 residues. CDR1 and CDR2 from the germline V gene are SGHRS and YFSETQ. The genes are TRBV5-1 and TRBJ1-1; D is ambiguous. This TCR came from a young man with glioma. The sample here was PBMCs, taken from a glioma patient treated with radiotherapy, temozolomide or both. CDR3 protein: CASSLGLATEAFF. The DNA of the CDR3 is TGCGCCAGCAGCTTAGGACTGGCCACTGAAGCTTTCTTT.